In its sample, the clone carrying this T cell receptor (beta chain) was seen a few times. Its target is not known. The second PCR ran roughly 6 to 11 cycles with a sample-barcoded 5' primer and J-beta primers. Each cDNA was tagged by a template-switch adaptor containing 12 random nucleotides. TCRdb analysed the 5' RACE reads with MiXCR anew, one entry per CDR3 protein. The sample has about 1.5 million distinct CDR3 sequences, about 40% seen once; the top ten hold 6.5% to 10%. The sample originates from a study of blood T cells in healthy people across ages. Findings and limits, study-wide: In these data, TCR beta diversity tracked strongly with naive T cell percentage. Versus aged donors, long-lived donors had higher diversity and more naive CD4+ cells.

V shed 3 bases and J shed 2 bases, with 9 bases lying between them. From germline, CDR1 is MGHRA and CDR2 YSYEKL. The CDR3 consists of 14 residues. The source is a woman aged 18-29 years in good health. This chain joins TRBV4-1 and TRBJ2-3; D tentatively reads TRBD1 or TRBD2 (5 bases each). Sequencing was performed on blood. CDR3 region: CASSQGTHTDTQYF. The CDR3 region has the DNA TGCGCCAGCAGCCAGGGGACGCACACAGATACGCAGTATTTT.